Below, one T cell receptor (beta chain) is given with its context. The second PCR ran about 6 to 11 cycles with a sample-barcoded 5' primer and J-beta primers. TCRdb reanalysed the 5' RACE reads using MiXCR and keeps one entry per CDR3 protein. The table shows more than 650,000 distinct CDR3 sequences, with roughly 26% occurring only once. This specimen belongs to a study of blood T cells in healthy people across ages. Germline V gene sequence: CDR1 ENHRY, CDR2 SYGVKD. Trimming at V came to 11 bases and at J to 4 bases, leaving 9 bases not matched to a gene. The CDR3 extends over 14 amino acids. These same records also appear under a second study, on T cells of mothers and their children.

The sequence was obtained from a boy younger than 18 in good health. The sample consisted of blood. This chain links TRBV10-3 with TRBJ2-5; 11 nucleotides line up with TRBD2. CDR3 nucleotide sequence: TGTGCCTCCGGGGCTAGCGGGGGGTCAGAGACCCAGTACTTC. Protein sequence: CASGASGGSETQYF.